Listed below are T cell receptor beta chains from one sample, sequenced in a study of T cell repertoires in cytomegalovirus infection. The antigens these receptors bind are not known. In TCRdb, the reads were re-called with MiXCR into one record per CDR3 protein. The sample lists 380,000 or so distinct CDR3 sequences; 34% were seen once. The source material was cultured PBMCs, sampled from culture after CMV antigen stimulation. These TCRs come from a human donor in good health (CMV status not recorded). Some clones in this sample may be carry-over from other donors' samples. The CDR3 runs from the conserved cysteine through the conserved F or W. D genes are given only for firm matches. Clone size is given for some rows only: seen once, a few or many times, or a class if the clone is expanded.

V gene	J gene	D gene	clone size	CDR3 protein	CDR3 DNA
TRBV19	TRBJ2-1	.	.	CASSRFISNEQFF	TGTGCCAGTAGTCGGTTTATATCCAATGAGCAGTTCTTC
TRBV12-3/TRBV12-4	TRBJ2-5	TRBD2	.	CASSSGLAGNQETQYF	TGTGCCAGCAGTTCGGGACTAGCGGGAAATCAAGAGACCCAGTACTTC
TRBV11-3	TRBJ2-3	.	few	CASSLESGPDTQYF	TGTGCCAGCAGCTTAGAATCGGGGCCAGATACGCAGTATTTT
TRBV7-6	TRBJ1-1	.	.	CASRPAHTGDTEAFF	TGTGCCAGCAGGCCAGCGCACACGGGAGACACTGAAGCTTTCTTT
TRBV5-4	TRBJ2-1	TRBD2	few	CASSFGHPGSGSGYNEQFF	TGTGCCAGCAGCTTTGGACACCCGGGGAGCGGGAGCGGGTACAATGAGCAGTTCTTC
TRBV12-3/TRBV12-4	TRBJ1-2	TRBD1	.	CASSFGGQGGNYGYTF	TGTGCCAGCAGTTTTGGGGGACAGGGGGGCAACTATGGCTACACCTTC
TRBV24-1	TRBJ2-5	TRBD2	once	CATSDLATGTSGKGETQYF	TGTGCCACCAGTGATTTGGCGACCGGGACTAGCGGGAAAGGGGAGACCCAGTACTTC
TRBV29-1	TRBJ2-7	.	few	CSVWDPYEQYF	TGCAGCGTCTGGGACCCCTACGAGCAGTACTTC
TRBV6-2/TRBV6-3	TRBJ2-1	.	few	CASSSPTILVHEQFF	TGTGCCAGCAGTTCCCCGACCATTTTGGTACATGAGCAGTTCTTC
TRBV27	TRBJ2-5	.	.	CASSSSGPGETQYF	TGTGCCAGCAGTTCCTCGGGCCCGGGGGAGACCCAGTACTTC
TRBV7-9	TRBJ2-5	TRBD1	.	CASSLRTGQGRETQYF	TGTGCCAGCAGCTTACGTACGGGACAGGGTCGAGAGACCCAGTACTTC
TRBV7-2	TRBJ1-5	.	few	CASSLVSSEDQPQHF	TGTGCCAGCAGCTTAGTCTCTTCGGAGGATCAGCCCCAGCATTTT
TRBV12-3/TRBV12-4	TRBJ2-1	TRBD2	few	CASSFWLAGGPAYEQFF	TGTGCCAGCAGTTTTTGGCTAGCGGGAGGGCCCGCTTATGAGCAGTTCTTC
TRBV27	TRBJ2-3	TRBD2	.	CASTRTSDGPDTQYF	TGTGCCAGCACCAGGACTAGCGACGGACCAGATACGCAGTATTTT
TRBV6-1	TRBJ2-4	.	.	CASSKRPPQVSGIQYF	TGTGCCAGCAGCAAGAGGCCGCCACAGGTGAGCGGCATTCAGTACTTC
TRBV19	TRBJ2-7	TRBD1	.	CASSTIRDRGSYEQYF	TGTGCCAGTAGTACGATCCGGGACAGGGGTTCCTACGAGCAGTACTTC
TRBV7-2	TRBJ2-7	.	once	CAGTPDGYEQYF	TGTGCCGGCACTCCGGACGGCTACGAGCAGTACTTC
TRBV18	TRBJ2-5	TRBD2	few	CASSPPIWGSGLAALLGQETQYF	TGTGCCAGCTCACCACCGATTTGGGGTTCGGGACTAGCGGCCCTACTAGGGCAAGAGACCCAGTACTTC
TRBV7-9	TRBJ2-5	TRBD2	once	CASSLEGRSGRAETQYF	TGTGCCAGCAGCTTAGAGGGACGTAGCGGGAGGGCGGAGACCCAGTACTTC
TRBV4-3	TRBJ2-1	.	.	CASSQDRGSSSYNEQFF	TGCGCCAGCAGCCAAGATAGGGGCAGTAGCTCCTACAATGAGCAGTTCTTC
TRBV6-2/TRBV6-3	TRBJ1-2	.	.	CASRTLRWEANYGYTF	TGTGCCAGCAGAACTCTCCGTTGGGAAGCTAACTATGGCTACACCTTC
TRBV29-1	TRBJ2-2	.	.	CSVEGRGGVHTGEVFF	TGCAGCGTTGAAGGCAGAGGGGGGGTTCACACCGGGGAGGTGTTTTTT
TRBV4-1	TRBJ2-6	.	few	CASSEGGAVSFSGANVLTF	TGCGCCAGCAGCGAAGGAGGGGCCGTTTCGTTCTCTGGGGCCAACGTCCTGACTTTC
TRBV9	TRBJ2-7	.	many	CASSVDGSRYEQYF	TGTGCCAGCAGCGTGGACGGGAGTCGCTACGAGCAGTACTTC
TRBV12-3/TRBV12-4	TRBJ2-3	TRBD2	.	CASRPGLASDTQYF	TGTGCCAGCAGACCGGGACTAGCGAGTGATACGCAGTATTTT
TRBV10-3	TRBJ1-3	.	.	CAISGGLGGNTIYF	TGTGCCATCAGTGGGGGGCTCGGTGGAAACACCATATATTTT
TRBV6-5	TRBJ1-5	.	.	CASSHGPPTASNQPQHF	TGTGCCAGCAGCCATGGCCCTCCTACAGCCAGCAATCAGCCCCAGCATTTT
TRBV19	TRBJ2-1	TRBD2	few	CASSDFQGGAYNEQFF	TGTGCCAGTAGCGATTTCCAGGGAGGGGCTTACAATGAGCAGTTCTTC
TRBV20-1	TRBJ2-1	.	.	CSASNWRADEQFF	TGCAGTGCTTCTAACTGGCGAGCCGATGAGCAGTTCTTC
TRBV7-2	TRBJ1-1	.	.	CASSRQAGGAEAFF	TGTGCCAGCAGCCGACAGGCCGGGGGGGCTGAAGCTTTCTTT
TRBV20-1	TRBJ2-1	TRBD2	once	CSARASGRFYNEQFF	TGCAGTGCTAGAGCCAGCGGGAGGTTCTACAATGAGCAGTTCTTC
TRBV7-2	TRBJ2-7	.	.	CASSFRDEAYEQYF	TGTGCCAGCAGCTTCCGGGACGAGGCCTACGAGCAGTACTTC
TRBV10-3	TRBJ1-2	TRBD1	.	CAITDRRQGVEGYTF	TGTGCCATCACCGATCGAAGACAGGGGGTAGAGGGCTACACCTTC
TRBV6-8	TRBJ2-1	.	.	CASTGETYNEQFF	TGTGCCAGCACTGGCGAAACCTACAATGAGCAGTTCTTC
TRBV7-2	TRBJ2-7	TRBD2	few	CASSLAGTSGYSYEQYF	TGTGCCAGCAGCTTAGCGGGGACTAGCGGATACTCCTACGAGCAGTACTTC
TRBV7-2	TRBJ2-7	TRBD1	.	CASSKDRGPYEQYF	TGTGCCAGCAGTAAGGACAGGGGGCCCTACGAGCAGTACTTC